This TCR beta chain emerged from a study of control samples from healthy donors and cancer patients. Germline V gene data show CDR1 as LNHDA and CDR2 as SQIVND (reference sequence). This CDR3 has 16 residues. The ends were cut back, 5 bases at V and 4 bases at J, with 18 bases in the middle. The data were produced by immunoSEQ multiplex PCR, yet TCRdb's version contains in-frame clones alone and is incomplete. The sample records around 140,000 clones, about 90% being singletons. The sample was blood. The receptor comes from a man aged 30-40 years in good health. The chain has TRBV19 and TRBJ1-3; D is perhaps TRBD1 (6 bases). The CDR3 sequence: CASSSPLSGVGNTIYF. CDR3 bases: TGTGCCAGTAGTTCCCCTCTGTCAGGGGTCGGAAACACCATATATTTT.